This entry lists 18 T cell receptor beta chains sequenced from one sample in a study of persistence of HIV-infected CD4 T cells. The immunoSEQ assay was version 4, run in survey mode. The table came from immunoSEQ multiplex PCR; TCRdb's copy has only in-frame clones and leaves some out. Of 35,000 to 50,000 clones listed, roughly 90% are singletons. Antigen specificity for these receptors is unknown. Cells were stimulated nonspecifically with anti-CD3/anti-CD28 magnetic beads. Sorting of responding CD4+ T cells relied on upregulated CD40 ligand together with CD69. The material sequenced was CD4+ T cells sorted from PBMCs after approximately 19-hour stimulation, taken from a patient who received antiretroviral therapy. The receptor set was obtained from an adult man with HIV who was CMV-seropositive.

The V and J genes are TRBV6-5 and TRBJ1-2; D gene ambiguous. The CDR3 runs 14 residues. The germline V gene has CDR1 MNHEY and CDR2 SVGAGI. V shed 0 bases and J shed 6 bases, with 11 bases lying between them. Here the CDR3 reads CASSYSTGFDGYTF. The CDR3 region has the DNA TGTGCCAGCAGTTACTCTACTGGGTTTGATGGCTACACCTTC.

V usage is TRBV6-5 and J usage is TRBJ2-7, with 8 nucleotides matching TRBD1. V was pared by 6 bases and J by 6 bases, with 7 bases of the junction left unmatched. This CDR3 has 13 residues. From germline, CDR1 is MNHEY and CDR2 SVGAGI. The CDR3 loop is CASSPRTGSEQYF. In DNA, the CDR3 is TGTGCCAGCAGCCCAAGGACAGGGTCCGAGCAGTACTTC.

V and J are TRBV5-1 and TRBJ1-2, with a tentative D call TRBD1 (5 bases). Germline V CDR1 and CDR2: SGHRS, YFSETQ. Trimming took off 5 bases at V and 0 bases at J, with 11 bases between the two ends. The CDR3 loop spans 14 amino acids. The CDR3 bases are TGCGCCAGCAGGAAGGACACAGCTAACTATGGCTACACCTTC. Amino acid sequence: CASRKDTANYGYTF.

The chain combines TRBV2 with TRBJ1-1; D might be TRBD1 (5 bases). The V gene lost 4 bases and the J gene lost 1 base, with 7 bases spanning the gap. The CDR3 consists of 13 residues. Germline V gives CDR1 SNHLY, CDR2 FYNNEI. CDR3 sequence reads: CASSGQTNTEAFF. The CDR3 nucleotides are TGTGCCAGCAGTGGACAGACGAACACTGAAGCTTTCTTT.

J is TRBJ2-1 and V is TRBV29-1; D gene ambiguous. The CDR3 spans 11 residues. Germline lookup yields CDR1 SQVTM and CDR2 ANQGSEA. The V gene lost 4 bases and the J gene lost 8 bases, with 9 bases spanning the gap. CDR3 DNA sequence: TGCAGCGTTGGACGAACCTATGAGCAGTTCTTC. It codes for CSVGRTYEQFF.

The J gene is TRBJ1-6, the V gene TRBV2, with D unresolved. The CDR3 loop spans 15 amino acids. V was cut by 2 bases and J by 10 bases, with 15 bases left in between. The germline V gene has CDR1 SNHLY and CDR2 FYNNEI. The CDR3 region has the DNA TGTGCCAGCAGTGAAAAGGGTAGGAATCAGTCACCCCTCCACTTT. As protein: CASSEKGRNQSPLHF.

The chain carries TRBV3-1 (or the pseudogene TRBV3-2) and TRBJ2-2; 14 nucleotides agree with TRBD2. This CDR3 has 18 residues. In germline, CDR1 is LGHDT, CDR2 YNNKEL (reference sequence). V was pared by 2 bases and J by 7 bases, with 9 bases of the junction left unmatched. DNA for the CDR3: TGTGCCAGCAGCCAAAGGCGACTAGCGGGGGGGCTCAACGGGGAGCTGTTTTTT. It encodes CASSQRRLAGGLNGELFF.

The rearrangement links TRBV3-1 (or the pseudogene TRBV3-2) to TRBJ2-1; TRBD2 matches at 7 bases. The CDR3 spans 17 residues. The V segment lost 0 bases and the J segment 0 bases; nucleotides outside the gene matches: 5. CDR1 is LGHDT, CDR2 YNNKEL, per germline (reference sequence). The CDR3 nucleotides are TGTGCCAGCAGCCAAGATATCGGGGGGAGCTCCTACAATGAGCAGTTCTTC. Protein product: CASSQDIGGSSYNEQFF.

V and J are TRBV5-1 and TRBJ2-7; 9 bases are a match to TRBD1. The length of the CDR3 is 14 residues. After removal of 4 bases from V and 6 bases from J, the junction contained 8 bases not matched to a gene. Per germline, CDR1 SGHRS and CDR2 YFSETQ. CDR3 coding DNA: TGCGCCAGCAGCGACGGGACAGGGTTTGTCGAGCAGTACTTC. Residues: CASSDGTGFVEQYF.

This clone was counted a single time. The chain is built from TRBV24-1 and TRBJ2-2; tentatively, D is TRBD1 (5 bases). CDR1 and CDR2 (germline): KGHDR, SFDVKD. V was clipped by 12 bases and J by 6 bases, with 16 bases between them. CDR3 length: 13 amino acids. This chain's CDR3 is CASYRQSPGELFF. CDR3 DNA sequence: TGTGCCTCCTACAGGCAATCACCCGGGGAGCTGTTTTTT.

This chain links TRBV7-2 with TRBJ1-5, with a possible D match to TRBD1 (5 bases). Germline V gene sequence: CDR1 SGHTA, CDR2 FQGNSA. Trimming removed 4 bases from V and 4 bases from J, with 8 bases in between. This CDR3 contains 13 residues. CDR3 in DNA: TGTGCCAGCAGCTCCTACAGGAATCAGCCCCAGCATTTT. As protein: CASSSYRNQPQHF.

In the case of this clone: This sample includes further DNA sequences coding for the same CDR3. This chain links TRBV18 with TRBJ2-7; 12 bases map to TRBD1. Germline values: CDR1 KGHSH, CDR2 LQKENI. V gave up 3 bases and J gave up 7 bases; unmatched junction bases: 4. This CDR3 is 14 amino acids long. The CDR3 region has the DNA TGTGCCAGCTCACCGGGACAGGGGGCTGGGGAGCAGTACTTC. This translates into CASSPGQGAGEQYF.

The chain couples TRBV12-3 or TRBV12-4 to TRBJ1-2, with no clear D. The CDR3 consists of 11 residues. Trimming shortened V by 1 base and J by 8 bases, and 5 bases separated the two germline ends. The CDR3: CASSLDRGYTF. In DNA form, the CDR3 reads TGTGCCAGCAGTTTAGATAGAGGCTACACCTTC.

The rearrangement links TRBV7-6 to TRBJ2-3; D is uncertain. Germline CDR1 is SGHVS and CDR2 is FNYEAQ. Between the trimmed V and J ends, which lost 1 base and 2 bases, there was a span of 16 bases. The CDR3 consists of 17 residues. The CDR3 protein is CASSLGRGDTITDTQYF. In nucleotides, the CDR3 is TGTGCCAGCAGCTTAGGGAGAGGCGACACAATCACAGATACGCAGTATTTT.

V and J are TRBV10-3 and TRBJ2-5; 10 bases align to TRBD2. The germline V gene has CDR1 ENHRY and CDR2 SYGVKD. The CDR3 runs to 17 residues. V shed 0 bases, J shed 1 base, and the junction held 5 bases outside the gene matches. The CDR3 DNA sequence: TGTGCCATCAGTGAGTCCCCCGGACTAGCGGTCCAAGAGACCCAGTACTTC. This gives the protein CAISESPGLAVQETQYF.

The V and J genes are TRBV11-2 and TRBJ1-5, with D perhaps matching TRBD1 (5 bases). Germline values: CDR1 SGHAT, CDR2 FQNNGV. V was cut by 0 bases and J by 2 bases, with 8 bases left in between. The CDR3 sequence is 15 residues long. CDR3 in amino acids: CASSLDGGGNQPQHF. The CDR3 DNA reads TGTGCCAGCAGCTTAGATGGGGGTGGCAATCAGCCCCAGCATTTT.

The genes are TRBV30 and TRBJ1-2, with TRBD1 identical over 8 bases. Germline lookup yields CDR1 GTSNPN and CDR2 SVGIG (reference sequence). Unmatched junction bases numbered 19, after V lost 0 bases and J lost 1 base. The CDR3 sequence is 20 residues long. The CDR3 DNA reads TGTGCCTGGAGTGTCACTCTAGGGGGACAGGCCAGAAGGCTTAACTATGGCTACACCTTC. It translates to CAWSVTLGGQARRLNYGYTF.

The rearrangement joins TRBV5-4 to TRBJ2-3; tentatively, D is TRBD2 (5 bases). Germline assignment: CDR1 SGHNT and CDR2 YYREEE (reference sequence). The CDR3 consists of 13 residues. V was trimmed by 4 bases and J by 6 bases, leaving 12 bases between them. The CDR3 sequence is CASSPRTRDTQYF. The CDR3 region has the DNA TGTGCCAGCAGCCCTAGAACTAGGGATACGCAGTATTTT.